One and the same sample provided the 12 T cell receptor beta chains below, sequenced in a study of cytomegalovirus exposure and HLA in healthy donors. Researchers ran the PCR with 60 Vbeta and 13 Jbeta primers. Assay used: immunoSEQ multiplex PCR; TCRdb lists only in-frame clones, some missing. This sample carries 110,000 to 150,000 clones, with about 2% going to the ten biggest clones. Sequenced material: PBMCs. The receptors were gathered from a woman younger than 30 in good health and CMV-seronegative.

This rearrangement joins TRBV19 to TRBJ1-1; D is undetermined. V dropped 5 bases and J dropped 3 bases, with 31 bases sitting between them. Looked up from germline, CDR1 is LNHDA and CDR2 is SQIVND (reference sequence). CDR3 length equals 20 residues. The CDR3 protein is CASSSSPWVEGEDWDTEAFF. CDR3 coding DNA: TGTGCCAGTAGTTCCTCCCCCTGGGTGGAAGGAGAAGACTGGGACACTGAAGCTTTCTTT.

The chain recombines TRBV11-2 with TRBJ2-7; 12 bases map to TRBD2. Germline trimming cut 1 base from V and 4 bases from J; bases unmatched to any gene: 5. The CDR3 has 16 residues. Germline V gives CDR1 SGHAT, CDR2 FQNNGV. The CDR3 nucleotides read TGTGCCAGCAGCTTAGGTAGACTAGCGGGAGCTTACGAGCAGTACTTC. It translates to CASSLGRLAGAYEQYF.

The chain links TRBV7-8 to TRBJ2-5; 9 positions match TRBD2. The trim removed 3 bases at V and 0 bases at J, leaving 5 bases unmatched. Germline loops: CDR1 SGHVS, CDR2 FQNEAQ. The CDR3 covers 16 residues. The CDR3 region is CASSFGLASYQETQYF. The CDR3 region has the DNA TGTGCCAGCAGCTTTGGACTAGCGTCGTACCAAGAGACCCAGTACTTC. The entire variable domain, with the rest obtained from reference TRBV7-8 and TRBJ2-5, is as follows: GAGVSQSPRYKVAKRGQDVALRCDPISGHVSLFWYQQALGQGPEFLTYFQNEAQLDKSGLPSDRFFAERPEGSVSTLKIQRTQQEDSAVYLCASSFGLASYQETQYFGPGTRLLVL.

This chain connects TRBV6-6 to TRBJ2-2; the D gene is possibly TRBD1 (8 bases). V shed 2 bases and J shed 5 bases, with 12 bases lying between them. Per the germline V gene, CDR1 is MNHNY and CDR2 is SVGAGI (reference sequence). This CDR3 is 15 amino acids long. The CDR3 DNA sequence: TGTGCCAGCAGTTACACAGGGGGGGATACCGGGGAGCTGTTTTTT. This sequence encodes CASSYTGGDTGELFF.

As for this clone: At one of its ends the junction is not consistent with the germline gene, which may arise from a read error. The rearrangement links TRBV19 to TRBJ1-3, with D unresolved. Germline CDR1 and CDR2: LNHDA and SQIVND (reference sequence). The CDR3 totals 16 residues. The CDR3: CASSILWAASGNAIYF. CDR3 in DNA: TGTGCCAGTAGTATCCTCTGGGCAGCCTCTGGAAACGCCATATATTTT.

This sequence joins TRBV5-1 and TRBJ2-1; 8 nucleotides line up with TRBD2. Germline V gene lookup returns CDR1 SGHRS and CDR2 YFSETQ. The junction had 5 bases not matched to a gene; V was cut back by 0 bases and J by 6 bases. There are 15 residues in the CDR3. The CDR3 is CASSLGGGRFNEQFF. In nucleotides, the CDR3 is TGCGCCAGCAGCTTGGGAGGCGGGAGGTTCAATGAGCAGTTCTTC.

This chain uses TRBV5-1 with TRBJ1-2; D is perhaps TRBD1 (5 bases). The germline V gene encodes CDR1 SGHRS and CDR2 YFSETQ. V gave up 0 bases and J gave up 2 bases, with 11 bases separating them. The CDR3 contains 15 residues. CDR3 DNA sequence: TGCGCCAGCAGCTTGGGACAGACCCCCAACTATGGCTACACCTTC. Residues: CASSLGQTPNYGYTF.

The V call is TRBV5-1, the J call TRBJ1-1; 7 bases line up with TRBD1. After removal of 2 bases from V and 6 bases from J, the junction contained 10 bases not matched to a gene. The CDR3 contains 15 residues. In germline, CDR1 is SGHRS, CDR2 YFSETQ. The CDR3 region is CASSFGPLQGSEAFF. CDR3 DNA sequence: TGCGCCAGCAGCTTTGGCCCATTACAGGGGTCTGAAGCTTTCTTT. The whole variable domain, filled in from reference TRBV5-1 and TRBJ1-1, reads KAGVTQTPRYLIKTRGQQVTLSCSPISGHRSVSWYQQTPGQGLQFLFEYFSETQRNKGNFPGRFSGRQFSNSRSEMNVSTLELGDSALYLCASSFGPLQGSEAFFGQGTRLTVV.

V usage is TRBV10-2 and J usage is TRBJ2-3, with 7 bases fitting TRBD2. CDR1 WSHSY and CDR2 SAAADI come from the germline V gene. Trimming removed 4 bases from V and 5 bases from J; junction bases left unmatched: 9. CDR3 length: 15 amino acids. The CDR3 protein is CASSVVGGVGDTQYF. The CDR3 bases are TGCGCCAGCAGTGTCGTGGGAGGGGTTGGAGATACGCAGTATTTT.

The CDR3 bases are TGTGCCATCAGTGAGTCCCGGACAGGACAAGAGACCCAGTACTTC. This sequence encodes CAISESRTGQETQYF. This chain connects TRBV10-3 to TRBJ2-5, with 7 bases aligning to TRBD1. Germline trimming cut 0 bases from V and 2 bases from J; bases unmatched to any gene: 3. Germline CDR1 and CDR2: ENHRY and SYGVKD. The CDR3 contains 15 residues.

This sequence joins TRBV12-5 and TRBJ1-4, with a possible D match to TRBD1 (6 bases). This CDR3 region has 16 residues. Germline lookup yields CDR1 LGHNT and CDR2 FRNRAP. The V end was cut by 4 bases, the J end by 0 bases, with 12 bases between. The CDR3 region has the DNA TGTGCTAGTGGTTGGACAGACGGTGCAACTAATGAAAAACTGTTTTTT. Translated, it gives CASGWTDGATNEKLFF.

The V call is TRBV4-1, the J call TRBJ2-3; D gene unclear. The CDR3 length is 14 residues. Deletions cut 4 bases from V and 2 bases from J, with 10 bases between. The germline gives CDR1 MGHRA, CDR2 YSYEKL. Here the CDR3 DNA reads TGCGCCAGCAGCCCCCTTGGCATCACAGATACGCAGTATTTT. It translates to CASSPLGITDTQYF.